This T cell receptor beta chain was captured in a study of T cells after yellow fever vaccination. Across the whole study: In the case of low-cell-number fractions, SMART-Seq v4 Ultra Low Input was used for preparation.

TCRdb re-analysed the 5' RACE reads in MiXCR, keeping a single row per CDR3 protein. The sample includes 200,000 to 250,000 distinct CDR3 sequences, about 7% seen only once; the top ten take 0.85%. V lost 3 bases, J lost 5 bases, and 7 bases lay in between. This CDR3 has 13 amino acids. Germline V lookup: CDR1 LNHDA, CDR2 SQIVND (reference sequence). Study-wide results and limits: Researchers noted that a small share of clonotypes showed up in both CD4 and CD8 compartments.

This clonotype has just a few counts. Its antigen is not known. The source material was CD4+ T cells sorted from PBMCs, sampled 15 days after the yellow fever booster vaccination. This TCR was recovered from a man aged 25 to 40 who received the YFV17D yellow fever vaccine. The chain recombines TRBV19 with TRBJ2-2; unclear D gene. CDR3 residues: CASSMPETGELFF. The CDR3 nucleotides read TGTGCCAGTAGTATGCCTGAAACCGGGGAGCTGTTTTTT.